This T cell receptor (beta chain) is from a study of long-term antiretroviral therapy in people with HIV. Study-wide results and caveats: Someone took the blood between about 2003 and 2017, maybe while older ART regimens were in use. Dominance of pre-ART expanded clones persisted, fluctuating and often declining after ART. HIV repertoires spanned tighter CDR3 length ranges than controls did.

Sequencing relied on immunoSEQ assay v3.0, run at survey level. Some clones are missing from TCRdb's copy, which holds only in-frame ones; the method was immunoSEQ multiplex PCR. In the table there are tens of thousands of clones, about 93% of which are singletons. V shed 5 bases and J shed 0 bases, with 7 bases lying between them. The CDR3 loop spans 13 amino acids. Germline lookup yields CDR1 LNHDA and CDR2 SQIVND (reference sequence). Comment on this clone: Antigen unknown.

V and J are TRBV19 and TRBJ1-1, with D unresolved. The source material was unsorted PBMCs, sampled around 6.5 years after starting antiretroviral therapy. This TCR came from a woman aged 40-49 years with HIV. CDR3 region: CASSLKMNTEAFF. The CDR3 region has the DNA TGTGCCAGTAGTCTCAAAATGAACACTGAAGCTTTCTTT.